These 24 T cell receptor beta chains were all obtained from the same sample, sequenced in a study of T cell responses to AZD1222 COVID-19 vaccine. Here immunoSEQ multiplex PCR was the method, and the copy in TCRdb shows in-frame clones only, minus some. The sample has around 120,000 clones; around 92% are singletons. The source material was peripheral blood, sampled on day 0 of AZD1222 vaccination. The receptors come from an adult in good health.

CDR3 loop: CASSEDPGRETQYF. Here the CDR3 DNA reads TGTGCCAGCAGTGAAGATCCAGGTCGGGAGACCCAGTACTTC. The chain carries TRBV6-1 and TRBJ2-5; D is unclear. Germline CDR1 is MNHNS and CDR2 is SASEGT. Trimming stripped 1 base from V and 5 bases from J, with 11 bases between. The CDR3 has 14 residues.

J is TRBJ2-7 and V is TRBV6-5, with 7 bases matching TRBD1. Per germline, CDR1 MNHEY and CDR2 SVGAGI. The junction had 8 bases not matched to a gene; V was cut back by 7 bases and J by 2 bases. The CDR3 has 14 amino acids. The chain's CDR3 is CASIVGQATYEQYF. As DNA, the CDR3 is TGTGCCAGCATCGTCGGACAGGCCACCTACGAGCAGTACTTC.

The genes are TRBV4-1 and TRBJ1-4, with D tentatively TRBD1 (5 bases). The CDR3 is 14 amino acids. Germline lookup yields CDR1 MGHRA and CDR2 YSYEKL. V lost 4 bases to trimming and J lost 2 bases, with 8 bases between them. CDR3 sequence (DNA): TGCGCCAGCAGCCTAAGGGGTACTAATGAAAAACTGTTTTTT. It yields the protein CASSLRGTNEKLFF.

This chain connects TRBV11-2 to TRBJ2-1; no firm D call. The germline CDR1 and CDR2 sequences are SGHAT and FQNNGV. The CDR3 is 15 amino acids. Trimming cost V 6 bases and J 1 base, with 13 bases left between them. CDR3 sequence reads: CASSNNYGSYNEQFF. The CDR3 DNA reads TGTGCCAGCAGTAATAACTACGGGTCCTACAATGAGCAGTTCTTC.

The V and J genes are TRBV28 and TRBJ2-7, with 11 bases matching TRBD2. The CDR3 consists of 16 residues. Germline CDR1 reads MDHEN; CDR2 reads SYDVKM. V shed 1 base and J 1 base; nucleotides not matched to a gene: 3. The DNA for the CDR3 is TGTGCCAGCAGTTTATCCGGGACTAGCGGTTCCTACGAGCAGTACTTC. It yields the protein CASSLSGTSGSYEQYF.

J is TRBJ1-5 and V is TRBV5-1; no definite D call. V lost 4 bases and J lost 11, with 16 bases in between. Germline V gene lookup returns CDR1 SGHRS and CDR2 YFSETQ. This CDR3 is 13 amino acids long. Here the CDR3 reads CASSPGAGGAQHF. The CDR3 DNA follows: TGCGCCAGCAGCCCTGGTGCCGGAGGAGCCCAGCATTTT.

This clone was observed a handful of times. This chain connects TRBV28 to TRBJ2-7; D call uncertain. Germline V lookup: CDR1 MDHEN, CDR2 SYDVKM. V lost 7 bases and J lost 3, with 19 bases in between. CDR3 length: 15 residues. The CDR3 coding sequence is TGTGCCAGCACATCGCGTGCGAGGTTCCTCTACGAGCAGTACTTC. Its translation is CASTSRARFLYEQYF.

J is TRBJ1-4 and V is TRBV24-1, with no clear D. CDR1 is KGHDR, CDR2 SFDVKD, per germline. The CDR3 runs 15 residues. The germline V and J ends were trimmed by 2 bases and 3 bases, with 9 bases remaining between them. The CDR3 DNA reads TGTGCCACCAGTGATTCAAGGGAGGCTAATGAAAAACTGTTTTTT. Its translation is CATSDSREANEKLFF.

The chain joins TRBV5-8 to TRBJ1-2, with D unresolved. Germline values: CDR1 SGHTS, CDR2 YDEGEE. Trimming took 4 bases from V and 4 from J, leaving 23 bases between them. This CDR3 region has 17 residues. CDR3 residues: CASSARGVGEWGYGYTF. The CDR3 nucleotides read TGTGCCAGCAGCGCTCGAGGCGTCGGGGAGTGGGGCTATGGCTACACCTTC.

The J gene is TRBJ1-2, the V gene TRBV19; D ambiguous. V lost 7 bases, J lost 2 bases, and 17 bases lay in between. CDR3 length: 15 residues. Germline CDR1 is LNHDA and CDR2 is SQIVND (reference sequence). CDR3 residues: CASKRTENSNYGYTF. CDR3 bases: TGTGCCAGTAAGAGGACGGAAAATTCCAACTATGGCTACACCTTC. The full variable domain, with the rest looked up from reference TRBV19 and TRBJ1-2, is DGGITQSPKYLFRKEGQNVTLSCEQNLNHDAMYWYRQDPGQGLRLIYYSQIVNDFQKGDIAEGYSVSREKKESFPLTVTSAQKNPTAFYLCASKRTENSNYGYTFGSGTRLTVV.

Details on this clone: Other DNA sequences in the sample encode the same CDR3. The chain links TRBV18 to TRBJ2-5, with a possible D match to TRBD2 (5 bases). With 3 bases removed from V and 2 bases from J, the gap between germline ends came to 10 bases. The CDR3 covers 14 residues. The germline gives CDR1 KGHSH, CDR2 LQKENI. The CDR3, as DNA: TGTGCCAGCTCACCTCGGACTGGGCAAGAGACCCAGTACTTC. Translating gives CASSPRTGQETQYF.

This clone showed up just a few times. V usage is TRBV5-4 and J usage is TRBJ2-7; no definite D call. CDR3 length: 12 residues. V was pared by 1 base and J by 6 bases, with 8 bases between. Germline-derived CDR1 and CDR2 are SGHNT and YYREEE (reference sequence). The CDR3 DNA reads as TGTGCCAGCAGCTTGTCGGTAGGCGAGCAGTACTTC. Encoded protein: CASSLSVGEQYF.

The chain uses TRBV19 and TRBJ2-7; possible D gene TRBD1, 5 bases. Per germline, CDR1 LNHDA and CDR2 SQIVND (reference sequence). The V end was cut by 6 bases, the J end by 7 bases, with 16 bases between. CDR3 length equals 13 residues. The CDR3 is CASSLSRQTEQYF. The CDR3 coding sequence is TGTGCCAGTAGCCTTAGTCGACAGACGGAGCAGTACTTC. The full variable domain, its missing parts supplied by reference TRBV19 and TRBJ2-7, is DGGITQSPKYLFRKEGQNVTLSCEQNLNHDAMYWYRQDPGQGLRLIYYSQIVNDFQKGDIAEGYSVSREKKESFPLTVTSAQKNPTAFYLCASSLSRQTEQYFGPGTRLTVT.

This clone has only a few counts. The chain carries TRBV30 and TRBJ2-1; D unresolved. Per the germline V gene, CDR1 is GTSNPN and CDR2 is SVGIG (reference sequence). The CDR3 extends over 12 amino acids. V gave up 0 bases and J gave up 7 bases, with 7 bases separating them. The CDR3 bases are TGTGCCTGGAGTGTAGGTGAGAATGAGCAGTTCTTC. Protein product: CAWSVGENEQFF.

This CDR3 is CASRRRGEGPNTEAFF. CDR3 nucleotide sequence: TGTGCCAGTAGAAGGCGCGGGGAGGGGCCGAACACTGAAGCTTTCTTT. V and J are TRBV19 and TRBJ1-1, with D maybe TRBD1 (5 bases). CDR1 and CDR2 from the germline V gene are LNHDA and SQIVND (reference sequence). The CDR3 is 16 amino acids. The V and J ends lost 6 bases and 1 base respectively, with 18 bases between them.

This clone was seen a handful of times. This chain joins TRBV3-1 (or the pseudogene TRBV3-2) and TRBJ2-3; tentative D call: TRBD2 (5 bases). The CDR3 is made up of 13 amino acids. The V gene's germline CDR1 is LGHDT and CDR2 YNNKEL (reference sequence). Trimming shortened V by 4 bases and J by 3 bases, and 8 bases separated the two germline ends. The CDR3 protein is CASSPSGTDTQYF. The DNA for the CDR3 is TGTGCCAGCAGCCCCAGCGGAACAGATACGCAGTATTTT.

V is TRBV29-1 and J is TRBJ1-2, with 10 positions matching TRBD1. The germline V gene encodes CDR1 SQVTM and CDR2 ANQGSEA. V lost 5 bases to trimming and J lost 8 bases; unmatched junction nucleotides: 8. This CDR3 has 13 amino acids. CDR3 DNA sequence: TGCAGCGTTCGGAGACAGGGGGCTGGCGGCTACACCTTC. Translating gives CSVRRQGAGGYTF.

This clone was seen once. V usage is TRBV7-8 and J usage is TRBJ1-5; no clear D. The length of the CDR3 is 15 residues. Germline CDR1 SGHVS, CDR2 FQNEAQ. V lost 0 bases to trimming and J lost 3 bases, with 9 bases between them. CDR3 nucleotide sequence: TGTGCCAGCAGCTTAGCTTCTGGGGTCAATCAGCCCCAGCATTTT. Translating gives CASSLASGVNQPQHF.

The chain carries TRBV19 and TRBJ1-5; 8 bases are a match to TRBD1. The CDR3 length is 15 residues. V lost 8 bases to trimming and J lost 4 bases; unmatched junction nucleotides: 10. Germline V gene lookup returns CDR1 LNHDA and CDR2 SQIVND (reference sequence). CDR3 in amino acids: CASRRQGPWNQPQHF. CDR3 coding DNA: TGTGCCAGTCGCCGACAGGGGCCGTGGAATCAGCCCCAGCATTTT.

The rearrangement links TRBV28 to TRBJ1-5; D not resolved. The V end lost 4 bases, the J end lost 2 bases, and 12 bases lay between the germline ends. This CDR3 has 15 amino acids. Germline V gene lookup returns CDR1 MDHEN and CDR2 SYDVKM. This CDR3 reads CASSSPGGGNQPQHF. The CDR3, as DNA: TGTGCCAGCAGTTCTCCGGGTGGGGGCAATCAGCCCCAGCATTTT.

The chain is built from TRBV18 and TRBJ1-2; tentatively, D is TRBD1 (6 bases). This CDR3 spans 14 amino acids. V was cut by 1 base and J by 7 bases, with 13 bases left in between. Germline CDR1 is KGHSH and CDR2 is LQKENI. For the CDR3, the DNA is TGTGCCAGCTCACCACTAGAAGGGACATCTGGCTACACCTTC. Translated: CASSPLEGTSGYTF.

The chain has TRBV2 and TRBJ2-7; 8 bases agree with TRBD1. With 6 bases clipped from V and 0 bases from J, the junction kept 4 bases outside the gene matches. The CDR3 consists of 14 residues. Germline values: CDR1 SNHLY, CDR2 FYNNEI. CDR3 sequence reads: CASRRQGPSYEQYF. DNA for the CDR3: TGTGCCAGCAGAAGACAGGGGCCCTCCTACGAGCAGTACTTC.

The chain recombines TRBV27 with TRBJ1-2, with TRBD1 matching over 11 bases. The V and J ends lost 0 bases and 5 bases, in that order; junction bases with no gene match: 11. Per the germline V gene, CDR1 is MNHEY and CDR2 is SMNVEV (reference sequence). The CDR3 loop spans 18 amino acids. CDR3 nucleotides: TGTGCCAGCAGTTTATCCGCAGTGGACAGGGGGCTGGATTATGGCTACACCTTC. Protein sequence: CASSLSAVDRGLDYGYTF.

The genes are TRBV27 and TRBJ1-2; D not resolved. The germline gives CDR1 MNHEY, CDR2 SMNVEV (reference sequence). The CDR3 runs 15 residues. Trimming left V 5 bases short and J 5 bases short, with 18 bases between. CDR3 region: CASSPRFQPNYGYTF. CDR3 bases: TGTGCCAGCAGTCCGAGGTTTCAGCCAAATTATGGCTACACCTTC.